This entry concerns a single T cell receptor (beta chain). Trimming pared 2 bases from V and 4 bases from J, leaving 8 bases between. This CDR3 has 13 residues. Germline values: CDR1 MDHEN, CDR2 SYDVKM. The record originates from a study of shared clonotypes between healthy human individuals. Data came from immunoSEQ multiplex PCR; TCRdb stores just in-frame clones and leaves some out. The sample holds around 690,000 clones, 90% seen once. Sequenced material: memory CD8+ T cells from PBMCs. Subset in this sample: CD45RO+ cells pooled with CCR7-negative TemRA cells. This chain links TRBV28 with TRBJ1-1; D unclear. This receptor was obtained from a man younger than 35 in good health. Some clones in this sample may be carry-over from other donors' samples. The CDR3 region has the DNA TGTGCCAGCAGTTTAGGGCACGGCACTGAAGCTTTCTTT. Translated: CASSLGHGTEAFF.